This is a list of T cell receptor beta chains from one sample in a study of blood T cell repertoires in COVID-19. TCRdb keeps only in-frame clones here, not all; method: immunoSEQ multiplex PCR. The sample holds over 140,000 clones; 84% are singletons and the top ten take 3.5% to 4.5%. Sequenced input: peripheral blood. The receptors were sampled from an older woman with acute or convalescent COVID-19. CDR3s include the opening cysteine and the closing phenylalanine or tryptophan. The order of the fields is CDR3 DNA, CDR3 protein, J gene, clone size, V gene, D gene. A D gene is named only where the DNA matches it firmly. Not all rows give a size; the values are once, few, many and, for expanded clones, a class.

TGTGCCAGCAGCAAGGGGGCGGGAGCCGAGCAGTACTTC CASSKGAGAEQYF TRBJ2-7 - TRBV21-1 -
TGCGCCAGCAGCCAGGAGGGCTACTATGGCTACACCTTC CASSQEGYYGYTF TRBJ1-2 - TRBV4-1 -
TGTGCCAGCAGTTACTCCCGCGGTCTCAATCAGCCCCAGCATTTT CASSYSRGLNQPQHF TRBJ1-5 - TRBV6-5 -
TGTGCCAGCAGCCAAGGCCCAGGGGCTAACTATGGCTACACCTTC CASSQGPGANYGYTF TRBJ1-2 - TRBV7-9 -
TGCGCCAGCGCGACAGGGCCCTACGAGCAGTACTTC CASATGPYEQYF TRBJ2-7 - TRBV5-1 TRBD1
TGTGCCAGCAGTTTATTGCAGGGCTTGAACACCGGGGAGCTGTTTTTT CASSLLQGLNTGELFF TRBJ2-2 - TRBV28 -
TGTGCCACCAGTGAAGGCAGGAACTACAATGAGCAGTTCTTC CATSEGRNYNEQFF TRBJ2-1 - TRBV24-1 -
TGTGCCAGCAGCTTGGAACCCTCGGTTGTCTCCTACAATGAGCAGTTCTTC CASSLEPSVVSYNEQFF TRBJ2-1 - TRBV5-6 -
TGTGCCAGCAGCTCACCCGGGACTAGCGGGAGTTACGAGCAGTACTTC CASSSPGTSGSYEQYF TRBJ2-7 - TRBV5-8 TRBD2
TGTGCCAGCAGCTATGGGGGGGGGACTGAAGCTTTCTTT CASSYGGGTEAFF TRBJ1-1 once TRBV7-2 -
TGTGCCAGCAGCGTAGGAGGCTCAGGGGGCCTCCCCAACACCGGGGAGCTGTTTTTT CASSVGGSGGLPNTGELFF TRBJ2-2 - TRBV9 TRBD1
TGTGCCAGTAGTATACGACACGGCCTGAGGGGCAATCAGCCCCAGCATTTT CASSIRHGLRGNQPQHF TRBJ1-5 few TRBV19 -
TGTGCCAGCAGCTGGGGTCTGTGGGACAGGGAGGAAGATACGCAGTATTTT CASSWGLWDREEDTQYF TRBJ2-3 few TRBV11-2 TRBD1
TGTGCCAGCAGCCAGGGGGGAGGGGCTCGTTCACCCCTCCACTTT CASSQGGGARSPLHF TRBJ1-6 few TRBV3-1/TRBV3-2 -
TGTGCCAGCAGCTCCCTGACAGGACCGCCTACGGGAGCTTTCTTT CASSSLTGPPTGAFF TRBJ1-1 - TRBV7-9 -
TGCGCCAGCAGCTTGGTGATAGCGGGAAACAATGAGCAGTTCTTC CASSLVIAGNNEQFF TRBJ2-1 - TRBV5-1 TRBD2
TGCGCCAGCAGTGAGTCTGCGGGCTCAACGGATCAGCCCCAGCATTTT CASSESAGSTDQPQHF TRBJ1-5 once TRBV10-1 -
TGTGCCACGCAGCCGGGACAGGGCACCGGGGCCAACGTCCTGACTTTC CATQPGQGTGANVLTF TRBJ2-6 - TRBV24-1 TRBD1
TGTGCCAGCAGCTTGTCTTCCTACAATGAGCAGTTCTTC CASSLSSYNEQFF TRBJ2-1 once TRBV7-9 -
TGCGCCAGCAGCCATCTCATAGCGGGAGTCCCCTACAATGAGCAGTTCTTC CASSHLIAGVPYNEQFF TRBJ2-1 - TRBV4-1 TRBD2
TGCAGCGTTGACAGGGGGACTGAAGCTTTCTTT CSVDRGTEAFF TRBJ1-1 - TRBV29-1 TRBD1
TGTGCCAGCAGCTCAACCGGGACAGGGTGGCCCATCACCACAGATACGCAGTATTTT CASSSTGTGWPITTDTQYF TRBJ2-3 - TRBV7-3 TRBD1
TGTGCCAGCAGCCGGTTACTAGCGGGAGTTGGGGAGACCCAGTACTTC CASSRLLAGVGETQYF TRBJ2-5 - TRBV7-2 TRBD2
TGTGCCAGCGGGCAACCTCCCGCCAGGGACTATGGCTACACCTTC CASGQPPARDYGYTF TRBJ1-2 few TRBV28 -
TGTGCCATCAACGAACTAGGCGAGCAGTACTTC CAINELGEQYF TRBJ2-7 - TRBV10-3 -
TGCGCCAGCAAAGAGACACCGAACACCGGGGAGCTGTTTTTT CASKETPNTGELFF TRBJ2-2 - TRBV5-1 -
TGTGCCAGCAGTTACGGCCGCCTGACAGGAAGCAATTCACCCCTCCACTTT CASSYGRLTGSNSPLHF TRBJ1-6 - TRBV2 -
TGCAGCGTTACTAGCGGGACCCGTAGGGGAGAGACCCAGTACTTC CSVTSGTRRGETQYF TRBJ2-5 - TRBV29-1 TRBD2
TGTGCCAGCAGCCAAACGGGGGCCGGGGAGCTGTTTTTT CASSQTGAGELFF TRBJ2-2 - TRBV3-1/TRBV3-2 -
TGTGCCAGTAGTACGGACAGGTTTAGCAATCAGCCCCAGCATTTT CASSTDRFSNQPQHF TRBJ1-5 once TRBV19 TRBD1
TGCAGGGGACAGGGGGAACGTGGCTACACCTTC CRGQGERGYTF TRBJ1-2 - TRBV20-1 TRBD1
TGTGCCACCAGCAGAGATCCCTCGGCTGAAGCTTTCTTT CATSRDPSAEAFF TRBJ1-1 - TRBV15 -
TGCAGCGTCCGGTCAGGGCCCGGGGAGCTGTTTTTT CSVRSGPGELFF TRBJ2-2 - TRBV29-1 -
TGTGCCAGCAGCTTAGAGCTGGGGTGGGGCATCACAGATACGCAGTATTTT CASSLELGWGITDTQYF TRBJ2-3 - TRBV7-2 -
TGTGCCAGCAGCTTAAGTGCTTCTAGCGGGATGTATGAGCAGTTCTTC CASSLSASSGMYEQFF TRBJ2-1 - TRBV7-3 TRBD2
TGTGCCAGCAGCCCCCGACTAGCGGGAGAAACCGGGGAGCTGTTTTTT CASSPRLAGETGELFF TRBJ2-2 - TRBV7-9 TRBD2
TGTGCCAGCAGCTTTAGGGAAGCGGGACGCACTGAAGCTTTCTTT CASSFREAGRTEAFF TRBJ1-1 - TRBV7-2 -
TGCGCCAGCGCCCAGGGACATCTGAACACTGAAGCTTTCTTT CASAQGHLNTEAFF TRBJ1-1 - TRBV5-1 -
TGTGCCAGCAGTTTGCGGAGAGGCACCGGGGAGCTGTTTTTT CASSLRRGTGELFF TRBJ2-2 - TRBV27 -
TGTGCCATCAGGGGAGAAGGGACTAGCAGCTACGAGCAGTACTTC CAIRGEGTSSYEQYF TRBJ2-7 - TRBV10-3 TRBD2
TGCGCCAGCAGCCGGACTAGCGGGGGGACCGGGGAGCTGTTTTTT CASSRTSGGTGELFF TRBJ2-2 - TRBV4-3 TRBD2
TGCGCCAGCAGCAAGGACCGGACAGCTCCATATGGCTACACCTTC CASSKDRTAPYGYTF TRBJ1-2 - TRBV4-1 -
TGTGCCAGTAGTGCCCAAAGTAGATACGAAAAACTGTTTTTT CASSAQSRYEKLFF TRBJ1-4 once TRBV19 -
TGCAGCGTCAGGGGGCCGGGTCAGCCCCAGCATTTT CSVRGPGQPQHF TRBJ1-5 - TRBV29-1 TRBD1
TGTGCCAGCAGCCAATCAGCGGGAGGGTCCACAGATACGCAGTATTTT CASSQSAGGSTDTQYF TRBJ2-3 few TRBV4-2 TRBD2